This TCR beta chain appears in the sequencing data of a study of identical twins. Study findings and constraints: Among out-of-frame alpha sequences shared by twins, low generation probability occurred in excess. Within monozygotic twins, out-of-frame TCR alpha sharing was underestimated by the models. Abundant beta clonotypes from cord blood bore fewer insertions; memory repertoires lacked this pattern.

Template switching, a step in the protocol, added a universal primer site, and cDNA carried unique molecular identifiers. TCRdb used MiXCR to reprocess the 5' RACE reads, holding one entry per CDR3 protein. The data contain about 150,000 distinct CDR3 sequences, around 3.5% of them singletons. This CDR3 contains 15 residues. V was clipped by 1 base and J by 5 bases, with 11 bases between them. This clonotype was found many times. Its specificity is unknown. The sample taken for sequencing was memory T cells sorted from blood. This sequence originates from a man between 18 and 35 years old in good health. The V call is TRBV12-3 or TRBV12-4, the J call TRBJ1-4; D unclear. CDR3 region: CASSLGSGGNEKLFF. The CDR3, as DNA: TGTGCCAGCAGTTTAGGGTCCGGTGGGAATGAAAAACTGTTTTTT.